This T cell receptor beta chain was captured by sequencing in a study of CD8 T cells in ankylosing spondylitis. Study-wide points: Blood from ankylosing spondylitis patients appeared to carry a characteristic roughly eight-variant TCR beta motif.

TCRdb reprocessed the 5' RACE reads via MiXCR and lists one record per CDR3 protein. The sample lists about 170,000 distinct CDR3 sequences, approximately 20% occurring once. Per the germline V gene, CDR1 is SGHVS and CDR2 is FNYEAQ. V was clipped by 3 bases and J by 2 bases, with 13 bases between them. The CDR3 sequence is 15 residues long. This clonotype was seen at least ten times. Its antigen is unidentified. The origin of this receptor is a male donor with ankylosing spondylitis or in good health (not recorded which). Sequencing was performed on blood, either unsorted or a sorted T cell fraction (not recorded which). The chain is built from TRBV7-6 and TRBJ2-5; D is perhaps TRBD1 (6 bases). This CDR3 reads CASSLNRDQQETQYF. The CDR3 DNA follows: TGTGCCAGCAGCTTGAACAGGGACCAACAAGAGACCCAGTACTTC.